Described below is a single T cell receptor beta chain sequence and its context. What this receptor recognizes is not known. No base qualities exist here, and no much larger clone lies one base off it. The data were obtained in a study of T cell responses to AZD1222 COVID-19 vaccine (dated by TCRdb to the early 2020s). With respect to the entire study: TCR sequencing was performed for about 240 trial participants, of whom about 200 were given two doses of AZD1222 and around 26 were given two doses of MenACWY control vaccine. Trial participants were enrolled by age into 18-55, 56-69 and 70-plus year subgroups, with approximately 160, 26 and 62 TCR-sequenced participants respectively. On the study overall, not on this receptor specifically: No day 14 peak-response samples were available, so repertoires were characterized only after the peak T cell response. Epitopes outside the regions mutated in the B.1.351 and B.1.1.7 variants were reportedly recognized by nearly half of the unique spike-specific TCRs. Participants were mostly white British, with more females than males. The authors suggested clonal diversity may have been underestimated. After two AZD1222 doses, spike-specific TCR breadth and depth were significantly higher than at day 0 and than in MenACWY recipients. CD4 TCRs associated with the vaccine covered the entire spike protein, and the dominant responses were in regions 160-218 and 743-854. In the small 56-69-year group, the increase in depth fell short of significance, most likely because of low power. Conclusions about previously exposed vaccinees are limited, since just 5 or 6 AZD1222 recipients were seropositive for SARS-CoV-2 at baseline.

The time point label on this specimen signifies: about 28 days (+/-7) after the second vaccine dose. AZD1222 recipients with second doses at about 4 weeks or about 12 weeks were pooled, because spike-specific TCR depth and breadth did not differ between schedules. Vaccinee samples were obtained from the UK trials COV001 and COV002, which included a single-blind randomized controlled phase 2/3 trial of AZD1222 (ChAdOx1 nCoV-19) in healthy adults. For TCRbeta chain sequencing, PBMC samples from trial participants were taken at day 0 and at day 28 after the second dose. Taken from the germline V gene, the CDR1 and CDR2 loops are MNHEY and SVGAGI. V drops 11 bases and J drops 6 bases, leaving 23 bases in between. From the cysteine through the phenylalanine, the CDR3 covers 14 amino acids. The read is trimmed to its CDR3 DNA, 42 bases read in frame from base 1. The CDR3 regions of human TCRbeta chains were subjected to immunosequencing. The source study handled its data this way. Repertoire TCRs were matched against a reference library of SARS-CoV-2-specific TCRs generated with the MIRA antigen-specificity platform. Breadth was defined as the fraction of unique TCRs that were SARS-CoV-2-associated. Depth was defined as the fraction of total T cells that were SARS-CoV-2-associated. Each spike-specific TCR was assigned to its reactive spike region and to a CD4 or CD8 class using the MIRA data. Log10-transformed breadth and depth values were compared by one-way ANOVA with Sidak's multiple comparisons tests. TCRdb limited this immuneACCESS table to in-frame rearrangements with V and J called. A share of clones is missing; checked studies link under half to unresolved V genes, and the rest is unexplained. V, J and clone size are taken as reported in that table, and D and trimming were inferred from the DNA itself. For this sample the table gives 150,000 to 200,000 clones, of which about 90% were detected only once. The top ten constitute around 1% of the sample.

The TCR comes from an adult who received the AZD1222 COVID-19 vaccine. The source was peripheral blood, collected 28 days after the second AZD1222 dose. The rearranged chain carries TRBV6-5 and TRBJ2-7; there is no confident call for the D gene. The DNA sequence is TGTGCCGGCTCCCTGGGGTATTCCGCTGGCGAGCAGTACTTC. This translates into CAGSLGYSAGEQYF.